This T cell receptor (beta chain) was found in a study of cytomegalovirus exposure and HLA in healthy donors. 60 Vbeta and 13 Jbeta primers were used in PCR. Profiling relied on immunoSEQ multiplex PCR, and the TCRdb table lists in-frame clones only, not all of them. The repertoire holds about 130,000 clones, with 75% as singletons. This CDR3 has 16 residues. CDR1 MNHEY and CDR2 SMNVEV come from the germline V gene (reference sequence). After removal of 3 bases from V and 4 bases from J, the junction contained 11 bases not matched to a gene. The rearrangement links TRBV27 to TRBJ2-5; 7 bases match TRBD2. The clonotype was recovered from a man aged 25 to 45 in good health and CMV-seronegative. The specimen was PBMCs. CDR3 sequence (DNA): TGTGCCAGCAGTTTCGGTTTCGTTAGCGGGTCAGAGACCCAGTACTTC. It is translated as CASSFGFVSGSETQYF.